Presented here are 7 T cell receptor beta chains from one specimen sequenced in a study of T cell responses to AZD1222 COVID-19 vaccine. This table comes from immunoSEQ multiplex PCR, and its TCRdb copy is limited to in-frame clones, with some not included. Among about 110,000 clones listed, 94% were seen once. Sequencing was performed on peripheral blood, taken 28 days after the second AZD1222 dose. The receptor set was obtained from an adult who received the AZD1222 COVID-19 vaccine.

The V gene is TRBV27, the J gene TRBJ1-6; D ambiguous. The V end was cut by 6 bases, the J end by 5 bases, with 14 bases between. Germline loops: CDR1 MNHEY, CDR2 SMNVEV (reference sequence). This CDR3 has 15 residues. CDR3: CASSLKSVHNSPLHF. The CDR3 DNA sequence: TGTGCCAGCAGCCTTAAATCCGTCCATAATTCACCCCTCCACTTT.

The rearrangement links TRBV19 to TRBJ2-7, with no clear D. The CDR3 sequence is 15 residues long. CDR1 is LNHDA, CDR2 SQIVND, per germline (reference sequence). V was trimmed by 2 bases and J by 4 bases, leaving 15 bases between them. CDR3 nucleotides: TGTGCCAGTAGTATACGGCCAGTTATAGGGTACGAGCAGTACTTC. It is translated as CASSIRPVIGYEQYF.

CDR3 sequence reads: CASSQSVDSTYEQYF. CDR3 nucleotide sequence: TGTGCCAGCAGCCAATCAGTGGACAGCACCTACGAGCAGTACTTC. The V gene is TRBV16, the J gene TRBJ2-7, with a weak D call TRBD1 (6 bases). This CDR3 has 15 residues. The V end was cut by 0 bases, the J end by 2 bases, with 11 bases between. Germline assignment: CDR1 KGHSY and CDR2 FQNENV. The full variable domain, completed using reference TRBV16 and TRBJ2-7, is GEEVAQTPKHLVRGEGQKAKLYCAPIKGHSYVFWYQQVLKNEFKFLISFQNENVFDETGMPKERFSAKCLPNSPCSLEIQATKLEDSAVYFCASSQSVDSTYEQYFGPGTRLTVT.

The DNA of the CDR3 is TGTGCCAGTAGTGTTCCGGACACTGAAAAACTGTTTTTT. The encoded protein is CASSVPDTEKLFF. The rearrangement joins TRBV19 to TRBJ1-4; weak D call: TRBD1 (5 bases). This CDR3 spans 13 amino acids. The germline gives CDR1 LNHDA, CDR2 SQIVND (reference sequence). Trimming shortened V by 5 bases and J by 7 bases, and 11 bases separated the two germline ends.

The rearrangement joins TRBV2 to TRBJ1-2; D is uncertain. This CDR3 is built from 11 residues. Trimming took off 11 bases at V and 5 bases at J, with 12 bases between the two ends. CDR1 and CDR2 (germline): SNHLY, FYNNEI. CDR3 amino acids: CAVPTRYGYTF. CDR3 DNA: TGTGCCGTTCCCACCCGTTATGGCTACACCTTC.

The chain is built from TRBV7-6 and TRBJ1-5; D is uncertain. Trimming removed 1 base at V and 3 bases at J, with 13 bases between. The CDR3 is 16 residues long. The germline V gene has CDR1 SGHVS and CDR2 FNYEAQ. CDR3 sequence (DNA): TGTGCCAGCAGCTTAGGGGCAGTAGGAACCAATCAGCCCCAGCATTTT. It specifies CASSLGAVGTNQPQHF.

The genes are TRBV11-2 and TRBJ2-3; possibly TRBD1 for D (5 bases). The CDR3 covers 14 residues. Per germline, CDR1 SGHAT and CDR2 FQNNGV. With 4 bases removed from V and 0 bases from J, the gap between germline ends came to 8 bases. The CDR3 coding sequence is TGTGCCAGCAGCTCCGCAGGGAGCACAGATACGCAGTATTTT. As protein: CASSSAGSTDTQYF.